The 2 T cell receptor beta chains in this list originate from one sample, sequenced in a study of Graves' ophthalmopathy and Graves' hyperthyroidism. RNA transcripts served as template for amplifying TCR beta CDR3 sequences. Amplification began with first-round RT-PCR using HTBI primers, then second-round multiplex PCR was performed. TCRdb re-analysed the multiplex PCR reads in MiXCR, keeping a single row per CDR3 protein. The data contain about 370,000 distinct CDR3 sequences, approximately 20% of them singletons. Sequenced sample: peripheral blood. All receptors derive from a young woman with Graves' ophthalmopathy.

This clonotype was recorded a few times. This chain joins TRBV12-3 or TRBV12-4 and TRBJ1-5; 10 nucleotides agree with TRBD1. CDR3 length: 17 amino acids. Trimming removed 4 bases from V and 2 bases from J; junction bases left unmatched: 8. In DNA form, the CDR3 reads TGTGCCAGCAGTTCCACGACAGGGGGCATAGGCAATCAGCCCCAGCATTTT. Residues: CASSSTTGGIGNQPQHF.

This clonotype was seen ten or more times. The chain combines TRBV4-2 with TRBJ1-5; maybe TRBD1 (5 bases). The CDR3 totals 17 residues. V gave up 7 bases and J gave up 9 bases, with 28 bases separating them. Per germline, CDR1 LGHNA and CDR2 YNFKEQ. CDR3 DNA: TGTGCCAGCAACCGATTTCTGGGCGCGGGGCTGAGTCGGCCCCAGCATTTT. Its translation: CASNRFLGAGLSRPQHF.